This TCR beta chain appears in the sequencing data of a study of blood T cells in healthy people across ages. Primers used in a second PCR of about 6 to 11 cycles were a sample-barcoded 5' primer and a J-beta primer mix. TCRdb reanalysed the 5' RACE reads using MiXCR and keeps one entry per CDR3 protein. The sample has about 720,000 distinct CDR3 sequences, roughly 25% seen once. Germline CDR1 SGDLS, CDR2 YYNGEE. The CDR3 loop spans 14 amino acids. V was clipped by 2 bases and J by 0 bases, with 6 bases between them. The same data also went into a second study, on T cells of mothers and their children.

This receptor was obtained from a boy between 10 and 17 years old in good health. The specimen was blood. This chain joins TRBV9 and TRBJ1-5; D unresolved. CDR3 DNA sequence: TGTGCCAGCAGCGTCAGTTATAGCAATCAGCCCCAGCATTTT. This gives the protein CASSVSYSNQPQHF.